A selection of T cell receptor beta chains follows, all from one sample in a study of cytomegalovirus exposure and HLA in healthy donors. The repertoire was sequenced with immunoSEQ multiplex PCR; TCRdb's copy has only in-frame clones and lacks some. The sample consists of just over 150,000 clones, roughly 82% of them appearing once. Sequences were obtained from PBMCs. The receptors stem from a woman in her 50s in good health and CMV-seropositive. CDR3s include the opening cysteine and the closing phenylalanine or tryptophan. The D gene is left open where the match is weak. Not all rows give a size; the values are once, few, many and, for expanded clones, a class.

clone_size	v_call	j_call	d_call	cdr3_nt	cdr3_aa
NA	TRBV11-3	TRBJ1-1	TRBD1	TGTGCCAGCAGCTTAGGCCAGACAGGGATGAACACTGAAGCTTTCTTT	CASSLGQTGMNTEAFF
NA	TRBV4-1	TRBJ1-4	NA	TGCGCCAGCAGCCCGGCCGAGGGGGCAACTAATGAAAAACTGTTTTTT	CASSPAEGATNEKLFF
once	TRBV27	TRBJ1-4	NA	TGTGCCAGCAGTTTTGGCAGATCCAATGAAAAACTGTTTTTT	CASSFGRSNEKLFF
NA	TRBV5-1	TRBJ2-1	NA	TGCGCCAGCAGCAGCCAGGACGGACTGCTAATATACAATGAGCAGTTCTTC	CASSSQDGLLIYNEQFF
NA	TRBV27	TRBJ2-3	NA	TGTGCCAGCAGGGGAAATCGGGGAAGCACAGATACGCAGTATTTT	CASRGNRGSTDTQYF
once	TRBV7-2	TRBJ1-4	NA	TGTGCCAGCAGCTTACGGTTTAATGAAAAACTGTTTTTT	CASSLRFNEKLFF
NA	TRBV19	TRBJ2-2	NA	TGTGCCAGTAGTGAACAAAACACCGGGGAGCTGTTTTTT	CASSEQNTGELFF
NA	TRBV7-6	TRBJ1-6	NA	TGTGCCAGCAGCTTAGGATCTGTGCGCACCTATTCACCCCTCCACTTT	CASSLGSVRTYSPLHF
NA	TRBV4-1	TRBJ1-4	NA	TGCGCCAGCAGCCAAGATAAGGGGGTGAAGGAAAAACTGTTTTTT	CASSQDKGVKEKLFF
few	TRBV7-8	TRBJ1-6	TRBD1	TGTGCCAGCAGCTTGGGGGACAGGGGGGTTTCACCCCTCCACTTT	CASSLGDRGVSPLHF
NA	TRBV19	TRBJ2-6	NA	TGTGCCAGTACTGGGCAGACCCTCTCTGGGGCCAACGTCCTGACTTTC	CASTGQTLSGANVLTF
NA	TRBV5-1	TRBJ1-2	TRBD1	TGCGCCAGCAGCTTGGACAGGGGGGCCTATGGCTACACCTTC	CASSLDRGAYGYTF
few	TRBV4-1	TRBJ1-4	TRBD1	TGCGCCAGCAGCCAACCCCCGGACAGGGGGGCTAATGAAAAACTGTTTTTT	CASSQPPDRGANEKLFF
NA	TRBV7-3	TRBJ2-2	TRBD1	TGTGCCAGCAGCTTAAGGCTTCGCGGGACAGGGGAGACCGGGGAGCTGTTTTTT	CASSLRLRGTGETGELFF
once	TRBV7-8	TRBJ2-1	TRBD2	TGTGCCAGCAGCTTAGCTGTCGGGGGGATCTACAATGAGCAGTTCTTC	CASSLAVGGIYNEQFF
NA	TRBV2	TRBJ1-5	NA	TGTGCCAGCAAGTTAGATAGTAATCAGCCCCAGCATTTT	CASKLDSNQPQHF
NA	TRBV30	TRBJ1-4	TRBD1	TGTGCCTGGAGGGGGACAGGATACGGGGAAAAACTGTTTTTT	CAWRGTGYGEKLFF
NA	TRBV28	TRBJ1-5	NA	TGTGCCAGCAGTTTATCATACCTGGGCAGCAATCAGCCCCAGCATTTT	CASSLSYLGSNQPQHF
NA	TRBV27	TRBJ2-1	TRBD1	TGTGCCAGCAGTTTCCCGCCGGGACAGGGAAGGAACAATGAGCAGTTCTTC	CASSFPPGQGRNNEQFF
NA	TRBV4-1	TRBJ1-1	NA	TGCGCCAGCAGCCAAAGAGGGAACACTGAAGCTTTCTTT	CASSQRGNTEAFF
NA	TRBV27	TRBJ2-7	NA	TGTGCCAGCAGTTTAGGCGGGGGCCCGGCTTCCTACGAGCAGTACTTC	CASSLGGGPASYEQYF
NA	TRBV27	TRBJ1-6	NA	TGTGCCAGCAGTTACGGGGATTCACCCCTCCACTTT	CASSYGDSPLHF
NA	TRBV19	TRBJ2-2	TRBD1	TGTGCCAGTAGTCTCACCGGGACAGGGACCGGGGAGCTGTTTTTT	CASSLTGTGTGELFF
NA	TRBV6-1	TRBJ2-3	TRBD1	TGTGCCAGCAGTAACAGGGGGCTCAGCACAGATACGCAGTATTTT	CASSNRGLSTDTQYF
NA	TRBV9	TRBJ2-1	TRBD1	TGTGCCAGCAGCGTAGGGGCGTCAGGGGGCAATGAGCAGTTCTTC	CASSVGASGGNEQFF
NA	TRBV7-9	TRBJ2-7	NA	TGTGCCAGCAGCCCAACAGGGTCCGAGCAGTACTTC	CASSPTGSEQYF
NA	TRBV5-4	TRBJ2-3	TRBD2	TGTGCCAGCAGTATTCTAGCGGGGGGGCCAGCAGATACGCAGTATTTT	CASSILAGGPADTQYF
NA	TRBV29-1	TRBJ1-3	NA	TGCAGCGTAAAGCTTTCCTCTGGAAACACCATATATTTT	CSVKLSSGNTIYF
NA	TRBV7-2	TRBJ2-7	TRBD1	TGTGCCAGCAGTGGGACAGGGGGCGCGGACTGGACTTTGAGAACCGAGCAGTACTTC	CASSGTGGADWTLRTEQYF
NA	TRBV15	TRBJ1-2	TRBD1	TGTGCCACCAGCAGAGACTACCAAACAGGGGAGTATGGCTACACCTTC	CATSRDYQTGEYGYTF
NA	TRBV5-1	TRBJ2-6	NA	TGCGCCAGCAGCTTGGCCGCGCGGACTGGGGCCAACGTCCTGACTTTC	CASSLAARTGANVLTF
NA	TRBV2	TRBJ2-3	TRBD1	TGTGCCAGCAGTGAAGTTCGGACAGGTACAGATACGCAGTATTTT	CASSEVRTGTDTQYF
NA	TRBV15	TRBJ1-2	NA	TGTGCCACCAGCAGAGATAGGAGTGGGAGTTCTGGCTACACCTTC	CATSRDRSGSSGYTF
NA	TRBV5-6	TRBJ1-1	TRBD1	TGTGCCAGCAGCACCGACAGGGTGAACACTGAAGCTTTCTTT	CASSTDRVNTEAFF
NA	TRBV5-1	TRBJ2-5	NA	TGCGCCAGCAGCTTGGACAGGCAAGAGACCCAGTACTTC	CASSLDRQETQYF